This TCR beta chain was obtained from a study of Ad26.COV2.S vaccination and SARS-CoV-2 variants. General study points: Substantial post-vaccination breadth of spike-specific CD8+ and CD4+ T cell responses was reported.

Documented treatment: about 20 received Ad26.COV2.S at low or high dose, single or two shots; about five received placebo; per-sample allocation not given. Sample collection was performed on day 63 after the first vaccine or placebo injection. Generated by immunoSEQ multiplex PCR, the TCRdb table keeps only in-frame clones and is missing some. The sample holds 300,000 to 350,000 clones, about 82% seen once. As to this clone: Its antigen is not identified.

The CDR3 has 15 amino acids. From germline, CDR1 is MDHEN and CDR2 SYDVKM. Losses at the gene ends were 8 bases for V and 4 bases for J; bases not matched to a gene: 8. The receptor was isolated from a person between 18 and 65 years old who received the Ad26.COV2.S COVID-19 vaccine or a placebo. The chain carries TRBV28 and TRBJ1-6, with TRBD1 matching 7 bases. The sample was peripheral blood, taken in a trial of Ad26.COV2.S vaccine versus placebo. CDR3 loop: CASLPSGQYNSPLHF. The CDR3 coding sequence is TGTGCCAGCCTACCCTCGGGACAGTATAATTCACCCCTCCACTTT. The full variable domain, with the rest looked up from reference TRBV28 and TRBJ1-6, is DVKVTQSSRYLVKRTGEKVFLECVQDMDHENMFWYRQDPGLGLRLIYFSYDVKMKEKGDIPEGYSVSREKKERFSLILESASTNQTSMYLCASLPSGQYNSPLHFGNGTRLTVT.